This is a list of T cell receptor beta chains from one sample in a study of beta chain features in type 1 diabetes. TCRdb's copy holds only in-frame clones and misses some; the assay was immunoSEQ multiplex PCR. The table lists roughly 180,000 clones, 7% to 9% of them singletons, with roughly 0.46% in the top ten. Sequenced: central memory CD4+ T cells from blood. These receptors all come from a man between 18 and 35 years old with type 1 diabetes. Each CDR3 is given with its conserved first and last residue. A D gene is named only where the DNA matches it firmly. Clone size is stated in some rows and not others, as once, few, many or a class when expanded.

TRBV7-2,TRBD1,TRBJ2-5,NA,CASSLWARQGETQYF,TGTGCCAGCAGCTTGTGGGCTCGACAGGGGGAGACCCAGTACTTC
TRBV12-2,NA,TRBJ2-1,few,CASRLTEGERTSGRESYNEQFF,TGTGCAAGTCGCTTAACCGAGGGGGAAAGGACTAGCGGGAGGGAATCCTACAATGAGCAGTTCTTC
TRBV10-3,NA,TRBJ2-5,few,CASSYTAQETQYF,TGTGCCAGCAGTTATACAGCCCAAGAGACCCAGTACTTC
TRBV11-2,NA,TRBJ1-2,many,CASSLVATANYGYTF,TGTGCCAGCAGCTTAGTGGCGACAGCTAACTATGGCTACACCTTC
TRBV9,TRBD2,TRBJ2-3,NA,CASSVGLAGATDTQYF,TGTGCCAGCAGCGTAGGACTAGCGGGGGCCACAGATACGCAGTATTTT
TRBV28,NA,TRBJ1-2,NA,CASSQERYGYTF,TGTGCCAGCAGTCAGGAGCGGTATGGCTACACCTTC
TRBV9,NA,TRBJ2-1,NA,CASSAEVVGGEQFF,TGTGCCAGCAGCGCCGAAGTAGTCGGTGGTGAGCAGTTCTTC
TRBV7-2,NA,TRBJ2-7,NA,CASSLWGESGEQYF,TGTGCCAGCAGCTTATGGGGGGAGTCCGGCGAGCAGTACTTC
TRBV4-1,TRBD2,TRBJ2-3,few,CASNLIPGLGGDTQYF,TGCGCCAGCAACCTAATCCCGGGACTAGGAGGAGATACGCAGTATTTT
TRBV5-1,NA,TRBJ2-7,few,CASGRADQGGEQYF,TGCGCCAGCGGTCGAGCGGACCAAGGAGGCGAGCAGTACTTC
TRBV27,NA,TRBJ2-3,NA,CASSPLPGGRGNTDTQYF,TGTGCCAGCAGTCCACTCCCCGGTGGGCGGGGTAACACAGATACGCAGTATTTT
TRBV2,TRBD1,TRBJ1-4,few,CASNRDRIQEQLFF,TGTGCCAGCAACCGGGACAGGATTCAGGAGCAACTGTTTTTT
TRBV23-1,NA,TRBJ1-6,few,CASTRGRGTASVRISSYNSPLHF,TGCGCCAGCACCCGGGGTCGGGGGACGGCTTCTGTTCGGATTAGCTCCTATAATTCACCCCTCCACTTT
TRBV2,TRBD1,TRBJ1-5,few,CASSNRGVQPQHF,TGTGCCAGCAGTAACAGGGGGGTTCAGCCCCAGCATTTT
TRBV5-6,NA,TRBJ1-1,NA,CASRYRAGDTEAFF,TGTGCCAGCAGATACAGGGCAGGGGACACTGAAGCTTTCTTT
TRBV6-6,TRBD1,TRBJ2-7,NA,CASSSKGQGVYEQYF,TGTGCCAGCAGTTCAAAGGGACAGGGAGTCTACGAGCAGTACTTC
TRBV2,TRBD1,TRBJ1-1,few,CASSLTGRVSEAFF,TGTGCCAGCAGCTTGACAGGGCGGGTATCTGAAGCTTTCTTT
TRBV5-6,NA,TRBJ1-2,NA,CASSLDLDRGQFNYGYTF,TGTGCCAGCAGCTTGGATCTGGACAGAGGACAATTTAACTATGGCTACACCTTC
TRBV28,NA,TRBJ1-2,NA,CASARSSYGYTF,TGTGCCAGCGCCAGAAGTTCCTATGGCTACACCTTC
TRBV14,TRBD1,TRBJ1-1,NA,CASSQDQGAAFF,TGTGCCAGCAGCCAAGATCAGGGGGCGGCTTTCTTT
TRBV11-3,NA,TRBJ2-2,few,CASSQTGITGELFF,TGTGCCAGCAGCCAAACAGGGATCACCGGGGAGCTGTTTTTT
TRBV30,TRBD1,TRBJ2-2,many,CAWSRTGDTGELFF,TGTGCCTGGAGTCGAACAGGGGACACCGGGGAGCTGTTTTTT
TRBV28,TRBD2,TRBJ2-2,NA,CASSLDGRETGELFF,TGTGCCAGCAGCCTGGATGGGAGGGAAACCGGGGAGCTGTTTTTT
TRBV5-1,TRBD1,TRBJ2-6,NA,CASSLVGTGYSGANVLTF,TGCGCCAGCAGCTTGGTAGGGACAGGTTACTCTGGGGCCAACGTCCTGACTTTC
TRBV11-2,TRBD2,TRBJ2-1,NA,CASSLGLANEQFF,TGTGCCAGCAGCTTAGGACTAGCGAATGAGCAGTTCTTC
TRBV7-2,NA,TRBJ1-2,NA,CASRPDSLPYGYTF,TGTGCCAGCAGGCCGGACAGCCTCCCCTATGGCTACACCTTC
TRBV4-3,TRBD2,TRBJ2-3,few,CASSQELAGDTDTQYF,TGCGCCAGCAGCCAAGAACTAGCGGGGGACACAGATACGCAGTATTTT
TRBV13,NA,TRBJ2-7,NA,CASSFRFSEQYF,TGTGCCAGCAGCTTTAGATTCTCCGAGCAGTACTTC
TRBV6-6,TRBD2,TRBJ2-7,NA,CASSRTSDSYEQYF,TGTGCCAGCAGTCGGACTAGCGACTCCTACGAGCAGTACTTC
TRBV30,NA,TRBJ1-1,NA,CAWSVQGGRMNTEAFF,TGTGCCTGGAGTGTTCAAGGGGGTCGAATGAACACTGAAGCTTTCTTT
TRBV18,TRBD1,TRBJ1-3,few,CASSRDRGGNTIYF,TGTGCCAGCTCACGCGACAGGGGTGGAAACACCATATATTTT
TRBV14,NA,TRBJ1-2,once,CASSQGGRANYGYTF,TGTGCCAGCAGCCAAGGGGGGCGAGCTAACTATGGCTACACCTTC
TRBV5-4,TRBD2,TRBJ2-1,few,CASSLLGGRGNRNEQFF,TGTGCCAGCAGCTTGTTGGGCGGGAGGGGGAATAGGAATGAGCAGTTCTTC
TRBV30,TRBD2,TRBJ2-5,NA,CAWSVGTIQETQYF,TGTGCCTGGAGTGTAGGGACTATTCAAGAGACCCAGTACTTC
TRBV14,NA,TRBJ2-7,few,CASSEGAKQYF,TGTGCCAGCTCGGAGGGAGCCAAGCAGTACTTC
TRBV5-4,TRBD1,TRBJ2-5,few,CASSPSGTGRGDQETQYF,TGCGCCAGCAGCCCCTCCGGGACAGGGAGGGGCGACCAAGAGACCCAGTACTTC
TRBV19,NA,TRBJ1-1,few,CASRTPQAVNTEAFF,TGTGCCAGTAGAACTCCTCAAGCGGTGAACACTGAAGCTTTCTTT
TRBV4-2,TRBD1,TRBJ2-4,NA,CASSRASGGQGENIQYF,TGTGCCAGCAGCCGCGCCTCGGGGGGACAGGGGGAAAACATTCAGTACTTC
TRBV5-1,NA,TRBJ1-1,few,CASSFGSMNTEAFF,TGCGCCAGCAGCTTTGGGAGTATGAACACTGAAGCTTTCTTT
TRBV7-9,NA,TRBJ2-1,NA,CASSKPETSQGEQFF,TGTGCCAGCAGCAAACCAGAGACTAGTCAGGGAGAGCAGTTCTTC
TRBV6-5,NA,TRBJ1-1,few,CASSSFRDLNTEAFF,TGTGCCAGCAGTTCGTTCCGGGATCTGAACACTGAAGCTTTCTTT
TRBV4-3,TRBD1,TRBJ1-4,few,CASSQDNSGQGNEKLFF,TGCGCCAGCAGCCAAGACAACTCGGGACAGGGGAATGAAAAACTGTTTTTT
TRBV11-2,NA,TRBJ2-1,NA,CASGPREWGEQFF,TGTGCCAGCGGACCTCGGGAGTGGGGGGAGCAGTTCTTC
TRBV13,NA,TRBJ2-6,many,CASSLVESGANVLTF,TGTGCCAGCAGCTTAGTCGAGTCTGGGGCCAACGTCCTGACTTTC
TRBV27,NA,TRBJ2-3,NA,CASSGQGLNTDTQYF,TGTGCCAGCAGCGGGCAGGGCCTCAACACAGATACGCAGTATTTT
TRBV11-2,TRBD2,TRBJ2-5,NA,CASSFGTTETQYF,TGTGCCAGCAGCTTCGGGACTACCGAGACCCAGTACTTC
TRBV7-2,TRBD2,TRBJ2-7,once,CASSLVSTSGLHEQYF,TGTGCCAGCAGCTTAGTCAGTACTAGCGGTCTACACGAGCAGTACTTC
TRBV5-4,TRBD2,TRBJ2-1,few,CASSYSGGTDNEQFF,TGTGCCAGCAGCTATAGCGGGGGGACCGACAATGAGCAGTTCTTC
TRBV18,TRBD1,TRBJ1-2,few,CASSPRQGAARGYTF,TGTGCCAGCTCACCCCGACAGGGGGCGGCTCGAGGCTACACCTTC
TRBV29-1,NA,TRBJ2-5,few,CSVAGQQETQYF,TGCAGCGTTGCTGGACAGCAAGAGACCCAGTACTTC
TRBV19,NA,TRBJ2-1,few,CASRRGSYNEQFF,TGTGCCAGTAGGCGAGGCTCCTACAATGAGCAGTTCTTC
TRBV5-1,NA,TRBJ1-1,few,CASSLGHNTEAFF,TGCGCCAGCAGCCTGGGACACAACACTGAAGCTTTCTTT
TRBV6-1,NA,TRBJ2-1,NA,CASNRAFDPYNEQFF,TGTGCCAGCAATAGAGCGTTCGACCCCTACAATGAGCAGTTCTTC
TRBV30,NA,TRBJ1-2,NA,CAWSTGNNYGYTF,TGTGCCTGGAGTACCGGTAATAACTATGGCTACACCTTC
TRBV5-1,NA,TRBJ1-2,NA,CASSVERVSNYGYTF,TGCGCCAGCAGCGTGGAGAGGGTCAGTAACTATGGCTACACCTTC
TRBV18,TRBD1,TRBJ1-1,few,CASSPPTGGRAEAFF,TGTGCCAGCTCACCACCGACAGGGGGAAGAGCTGAAGCTTTCTTT
TRBV30,NA,TRBJ2-1,many,CAWSPRVHNEQFF,TGTGCCTGGAGTCCCCGGGTCCACAATGAGCAGTTCTTC
TRBV5-4,NA,TRBJ1-6,NA,CASSPTGSEEPLHF,TGTGCCAGCAGCCCTACCGGGAGTGAGGAACCCCTCCACTTT
TRBV5-1,TRBD1,TRBJ2-1,NA,CASSRGQFREQFF,TGCGCCAGCAGCCGGGGACAGTTCCGTGAGCAGTTCTTC
TRBV7-2,TRBD1,TRBJ2-7,few,CASSEGQASYEQYF,TGTGCCAGCAGCGAGGGACAGGCAAGTTACGAGCAGTACTTC